This T cell receptor beta chain was identified in a study of T cells in Graves' hyperthyroidism and ophthalmopathy. Amplification of TCR beta CDR3 regions used RNA as the template. Using the HTBI primer set, a first-round RT-PCR was run on the TCR CDR3. Using its own MiXCR run on the multiplex PCR reads, TCRdb lists one record per CDR3 protein. The sample lists about 200,000 distinct CDR3 sequences, less than 20% occurring once. The CDR3 has 21 amino acids. Losses at the gene ends were 3 bases for V and 6 bases for J; bases not matched to a gene: 26. Germline CDR1 reads SGHDT; CDR2 reads YYEEEE. The sequencing sample was made of blood. The rearrangement links TRBV5-6 to TRBJ2-3; 9 bases align to TRBD2. This TCR was recovered from a woman between 45 and 60 years old with Graves' hyperthyroidism. The CDR3 region has the DNA TGTGCCAGCAGCTACCTTGGGTCCCGAGTGGGCGCGGGACTAGCATCGGATACGCAGTATTTT. The encoded protein is CASSYLGSRVGAGLASDTQYF. The full variable domain, in which reference TRBV5-6 and TRBJ2-3 provide the parts outside the CDR3, is DAGVTQSPTHLIKTRGQQVTLRCSPKSGHDTVSWYQQALGQGPQFIFQYYEEEERQRGNFPDRFSGHQFPNYSSELNVNALLLGDSALYLCASSYLGSRVGAGLASDTQYFGPGTRLTVL.